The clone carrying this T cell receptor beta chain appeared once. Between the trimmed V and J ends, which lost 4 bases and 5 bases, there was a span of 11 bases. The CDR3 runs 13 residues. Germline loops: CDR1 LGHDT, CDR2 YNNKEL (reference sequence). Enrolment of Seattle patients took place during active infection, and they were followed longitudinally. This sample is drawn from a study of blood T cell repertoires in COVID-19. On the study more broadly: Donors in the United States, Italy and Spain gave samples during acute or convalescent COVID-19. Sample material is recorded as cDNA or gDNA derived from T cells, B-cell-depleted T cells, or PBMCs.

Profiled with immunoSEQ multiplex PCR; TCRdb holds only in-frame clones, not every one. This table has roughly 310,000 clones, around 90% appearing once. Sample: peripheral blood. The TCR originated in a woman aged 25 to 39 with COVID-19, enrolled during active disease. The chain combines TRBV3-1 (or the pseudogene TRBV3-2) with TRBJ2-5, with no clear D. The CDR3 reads CASSLGWAETQYF. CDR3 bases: TGTGCCAGCAGCCTTGGGTGGGCGGAGACCCAGTACTTC.